Below are 20 T cell receptor beta chains sequenced from a single sample in a study of blood T cell repertoires in COVID-19. Generated by immunoSEQ multiplex PCR, the TCRdb table keeps only in-frame clones and is missing some. The top ten hold about 3.9% of the sample, which has 25,000 to 30,000 clones, 90% to 95% seen once. What was sequenced was peripheral blood. The receptors come from a human donor with active COVID-19. The donor label of this sample is uncertain.

V and J are TRBV23-1 and TRBJ1-1; unclear D gene. TRBV23-1 is designated an ORF whose function remains uncertain. This CDR3 contains 14 residues. V lost 1 base to trimming and J lost 1 base, with 7 bases between them. CDR3 loop: CASSQWSRNTEAFF. The CDR3 coding sequence is TGCGCCAGCAGTCAATGGAGCAGGAACACTGAAGCTTTCTTT.

This rearrangement joins TRBV2 to TRBJ1-2, with D unclear. The V end lost 6 bases, the J end lost 2 bases, and 13 bases lay between the germline ends. The CDR3 has 14 amino acids. CDR1 and CDR2 from the germline V gene are SNHLY and FYNNEI. The CDR3 bases are TGTGCCAGCAGCATAAAGAGGGAGAACTATGGCTACACCTTC. Translation gives CASSIKRENYGYTF.

The rearrangement uses TRBV12-5 and TRBJ1-2; TRBD1 aligns across 12 bases. J was trimmed by 2 bases and V by 1 base; bases with no gene match: 8. Germline CDR1 LGHNT, CDR2 FRNRAP. The CDR3 spans 18 residues. The CDR3 reads CASGLDAGTGGTNYGYTF. CDR3 nucleotide sequence: TGTGCTAGTGGTTTGGACGCCGGGACAGGGGGCACGAACTATGGCTACACCTTC. Full variable domain (outside the CDR3, taken from reference TRBV12-5 and TRBJ1-2): DARVTQTPRHKVTEMGQEVTMRCQPILGHNTVFWYRQTMMQGLELLAYFRNRAPLDDSGMPKDRFSAEMPDATLATLKIQPSEPRDSAVYFCASGLDAGTGGTNYGYTFGSGTRLTVV.

The J gene is TRBJ2-5, the V gene TRBV10-2; 10 nucleotides align to TRBD2. The V gene's germline CDR1 is WSHSY and CDR2 SAAADI. CDR3 length: 16 amino acids. V lost 2 bases and J lost 2; bases outside the gene matches: 5. Written as DNA, the CDR3 is TGCGCCAGCAGTGAGCCGCGGACTAGCGGACAAGAGACCCAGTACTTC. Protein: CASSEPRTSGQETQYF.

The rearrangement links TRBV6-6 to TRBJ2-2; 10 bases are a match to TRBD1. The J segment lost 5 bases and the V segment lost 6 bases, leaving 6 bases of the junction unmatched. The germline V gene encodes CDR1 MNHNY and CDR2 SVGAGI (reference sequence). This CDR3 has 15 amino acids. CDR3 loop: CASSGTGVGTGELFF. In DNA, the CDR3 is TGTGCCAGCAGCGGGACAGGGGTCGGGACCGGGGAGCTGTTTTTT.

V and J are TRBV4-1 and TRBJ2-7, with 12 bases fitting TRBD2. CDR1 MGHRA and CDR2 YSYEKL come from the germline V gene. After removal of 5 bases from V and 4 bases from J, the junction contained 6 bases not matched to a gene. This CDR3 has 15 amino acids. This CDR3 is CASSSTTSGSYEQYF. The CDR3 DNA sequence: TGCGCCAGCAGCTCCACGACTAGCGGGAGTTACGAGCAGTACTTC.

The chain couples TRBV15 to TRBJ2-7, with D hard to call. The CDR3 extends over 14 amino acids. The V end lost 0 bases, the J end lost 1 base, and 7 bases lay between the germline ends. Germline V gene data show CDR1 as LNHNV and CDR2 as YYDKDF (reference sequence). The CDR3 is CATSRDQNSYEQYF. CDR3 in DNA: TGTGCCACCAGCAGAGATCAGAATTCCTACGAGCAGTACTTC.

The chain recombines TRBV18 with TRBJ2-7; tentative D call: TRBD2 (6 bases). Per germline, CDR1 KGHSH and CDR2 LQKENI. Trimming took 2 bases from V and 2 from J, leaving 10 bases between them. This CDR3 is 14 amino acids long. Here the CDR3 DNA reads TGTGCCAGCTCACCATCTGGGGGGACCTACGAGCAGTACTTC. Protein sequence: CASSPSGGTYEQYF.

This clone has just a few counts. The rearrangement links TRBV7-2 to TRBJ2-1; the D gene is possibly TRBD1 (6 bases). CDR1 is SGHTA and CDR2 is FQGNSA in the germline V gene. The V gene lost 5 bases and the J gene lost 3 bases, with 17 bases spanning the gap. This CDR3 region has 16 residues. The CDR3 bases are TGTGCCAGCAGCGGAATCAGGGGCGCACACTACAATGAGCAGTTCTTC. This gives the protein CASSGIRGAHYNEQFF. The variable domain in full, completed from reference TRBV7-2 and TRBJ2-1, reads GAGVSQSPSNKVTEKGKDVELRCDPISGHTALYWYRQSLGQGLEFLIYFQGNSAPDKSGLPSDRFSAERTGGSVSTLTIQRTQQEDSAVYLCASSGIRGAHYNEQFFGPGTRLTVL.

The J gene is TRBJ1-2, the V gene TRBV4-2, with TRBD1 as a possible D gene (5 bases). The V gene's germline CDR1 is LGHNA and CDR2 YNFKEQ. Trimming shortened V by 4 bases and J by 4 bases, and 16 bases separated the two germline ends. The length of the CDR3 is 15 residues. In nucleotides, the CDR3 is TGTGCCAGCAGCCCAATGGAAGACAGTACCTATGGCTACACCTTC. It is translated as CASSPMEDSTYGYTF.

This chain uses TRBV2 with TRBJ2-7, with 9 nucleotides matching TRBD1. Trimming at V came to 8 bases and at J to 2 bases, leaving 10 bases not matched to a gene. There are 15 residues in the CDR3. Per the germline V gene, CDR1 is SNHLY and CDR2 is FYNNEI. This CDR3 reads CASEAGGTGTYEQYF. As DNA, the CDR3 is TGTGCCAGCGAAGCCGGCGGGACAGGGACCTACGAGCAGTACTTC.

The count of this clone is one. The genes are TRBV15 and TRBJ2-1, with D unclear. Germline V gene data show CDR1 as LNHNV and CDR2 as YYDKDF (reference sequence). The CDR3 has 19 residues. Trimming took off 0 bases at V and 0 bases at J, with 18 bases between the two ends. DNA for the CDR3: TGTGCCACCAGCAGAGATTATGGAAAAGCGCCAAGCTCCTACAATGAGCAGTTCTTC. It specifies CATSRDYGKAPSSYNEQFF.

The chain recombines TRBV19 with TRBJ1-5; 7 bases are shared with TRBD1. With 5 bases clipped from V and 0 bases from J, the junction kept 10 bases outside the gene matches. The CDR3 is made up of 17 amino acids. Per germline, CDR1 LNHDA and CDR2 SQIVND (reference sequence). DNA of the CDR3: TGTGCCAGTAGTGGCCCGGGACAGTCATATAGCAATCAGCCCCAGCATTTT. It codes for CASSGPGQSYSNQPQHF.

V and J are TRBV11-2 and TRBJ2-3, with 7 bases fitting TRBD2. V shed 5 bases and J 0 bases; nucleotides not matched to a gene: 11. This CDR3 is built from 17 residues. Germline V gene lookup returns CDR1 SGHAT and CDR2 FQNNGV. The CDR3 reads CASSGGGRVGSTDTQYF. The CDR3 DNA reads as TGTGCCAGCAGCGGAGGCGGGAGAGTCGGGAGCACAGATACGCAGTATTTT.

V is TRBV12-3 or TRBV12-4 and J is TRBJ1-3; D gene ambiguous. V lost 6 bases, J lost 1 base, and 4 bases lay in between. This CDR3 is built from 12 residues. Here the CDR3 reads CASSVSGNTIYF. The CDR3 nucleotides read TGTGCCAGCAGCGTTTCTGGAAACACCATATATTTT.

The V and J genes are TRBV6-2 or TRBV6-3 and TRBJ2-1; 10 nucleotides align to TRBD2. The CDR3 totals 16 residues. V gave up 6 bases and J gave up 5 bases; unmatched junction bases: 10. Looked up from germline, CDR1 is MNHEY and CDR2 is SVGEGT. For the CDR3, the DNA is TGTGCCAGCAGCCTGCCAGGACTAGCGGTTAACAATGAGCAGTTCTTC. Amino acid sequence: CASSLPGLAVNNEQFF.

The chain carries TRBV10-1 and TRBJ2-3; 7 nucleotides agree with TRBD2. CDR3 length: 15 amino acids. V shed 4 bases, J shed 3 bases, and the junction held 7 bases outside the gene matches. In germline, CDR1 is WNHNN, CDR2 SYGVQD (reference sequence). CDR3 DNA: TGCGCCAGCAGTGTTAGTCGGGAGGAAACAGATACGCAGTATTTT. It is translated as CASSVSREETDTQYF.

The rearrangement joins TRBV20-1 to TRBJ2-3; D possibly corresponds to TRBD1 (5 bases). CDR1 and CDR2 (germline): DFQATT, SNEGSKA (reference sequence). The V end was cut by 3 bases, the J end by 0 bases, with 13 bases between. This CDR3 comprises 15 residues. This CDR3 is CSASLLGPSTDTQYF. In DNA form, the CDR3 reads TGCAGTGCTAGTCTATTGGGGCCTAGCACAGATACGCAGTATTTT.

The chain uses TRBV6-5 and TRBJ2-7; 10 bases are a match to TRBD2. V trimming: 5 bases; J trimming: 2 bases; junction bases outside the gene matches: 3. CDR3 length equals 14 residues. The germline V gene has CDR1 MNHEY and CDR2 SVGAGI. CDR3 loop: CASSRTSGPYEQYF. In DNA, the CDR3 is TGTGCCAGCAGTCGGACTAGCGGTCCCTACGAGCAGTACTTC.

The chain recombines TRBV6-2 or TRBV6-3 with TRBJ1-4; the D is unclear. CDR3 size: 12 residues. Germline CDR1 MNHEY, CDR2 SVGEGT. V dropped 2 bases and J dropped 7 bases, with 5 bases sitting between them. In DNA, the CDR3 is TGTGCCAGCAGTTACGTGGCTGAAAAACTGTTTTTT. Encoded protein: CASSYVAEKLFF.